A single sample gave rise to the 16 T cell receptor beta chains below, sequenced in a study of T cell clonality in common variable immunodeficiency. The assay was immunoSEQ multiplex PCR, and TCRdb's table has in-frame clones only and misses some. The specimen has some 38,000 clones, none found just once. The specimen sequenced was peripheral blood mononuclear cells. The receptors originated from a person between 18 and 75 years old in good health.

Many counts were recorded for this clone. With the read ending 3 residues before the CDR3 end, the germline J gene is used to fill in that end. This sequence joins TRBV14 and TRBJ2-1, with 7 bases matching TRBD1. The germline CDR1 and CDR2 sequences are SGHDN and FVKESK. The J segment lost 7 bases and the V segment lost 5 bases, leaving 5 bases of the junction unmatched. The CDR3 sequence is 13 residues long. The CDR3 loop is CASSIQQGNEQFF. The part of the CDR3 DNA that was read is TGTGCCAGCAGCATCCAACAGGGGAATGAG.

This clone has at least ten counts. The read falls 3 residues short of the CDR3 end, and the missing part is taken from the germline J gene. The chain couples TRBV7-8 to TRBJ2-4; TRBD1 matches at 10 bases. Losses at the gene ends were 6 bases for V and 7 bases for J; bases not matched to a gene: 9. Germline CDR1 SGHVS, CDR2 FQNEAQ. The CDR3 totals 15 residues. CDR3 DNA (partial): TGTGCCAGCAGTAGGGACAGGGGTTCCATTAACATT. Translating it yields CASSRDRGSINI. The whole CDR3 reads CASSRDRGSINIQYF.

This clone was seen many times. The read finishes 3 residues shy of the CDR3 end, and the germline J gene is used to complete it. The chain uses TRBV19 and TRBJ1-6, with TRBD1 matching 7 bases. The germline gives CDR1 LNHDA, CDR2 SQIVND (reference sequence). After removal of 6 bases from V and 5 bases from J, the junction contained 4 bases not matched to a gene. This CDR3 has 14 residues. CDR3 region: CASRTGTDNSPLHF. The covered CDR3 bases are TGTGCCAGTAGAACCGGGACAGATAATTCACCC.

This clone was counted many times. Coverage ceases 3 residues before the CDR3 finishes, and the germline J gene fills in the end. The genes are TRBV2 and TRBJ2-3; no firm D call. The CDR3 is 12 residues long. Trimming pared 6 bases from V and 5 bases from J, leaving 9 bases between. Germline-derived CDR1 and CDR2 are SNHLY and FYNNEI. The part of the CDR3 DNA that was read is TGTGCCAGCAGGGAACAAGGAGATACG. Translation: CASREQGDT. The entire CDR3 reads CASREQGDTQYF.

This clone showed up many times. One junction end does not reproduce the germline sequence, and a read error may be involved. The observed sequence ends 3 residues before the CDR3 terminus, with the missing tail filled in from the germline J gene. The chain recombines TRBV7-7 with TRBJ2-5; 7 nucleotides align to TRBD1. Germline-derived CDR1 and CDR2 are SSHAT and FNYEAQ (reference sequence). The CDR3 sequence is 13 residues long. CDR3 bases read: TGTGCTAGCAGCCCTGGGACAGCAGAGACC. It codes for CASSPGTAET. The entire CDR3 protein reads CASSPGTAETQYF.

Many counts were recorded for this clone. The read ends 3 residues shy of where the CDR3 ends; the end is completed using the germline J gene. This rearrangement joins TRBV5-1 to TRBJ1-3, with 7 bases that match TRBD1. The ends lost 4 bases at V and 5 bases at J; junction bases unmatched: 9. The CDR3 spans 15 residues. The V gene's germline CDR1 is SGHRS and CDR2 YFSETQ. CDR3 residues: CASSRTGTERNTIYF. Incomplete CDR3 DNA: TGCGCCAGCAGCAGAACCGGGACAGAAAGAAACACC.

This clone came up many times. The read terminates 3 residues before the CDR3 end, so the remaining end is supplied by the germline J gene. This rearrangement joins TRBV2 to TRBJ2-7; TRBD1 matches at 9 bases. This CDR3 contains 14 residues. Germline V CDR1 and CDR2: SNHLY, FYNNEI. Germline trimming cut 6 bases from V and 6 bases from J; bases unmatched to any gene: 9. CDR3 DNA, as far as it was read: TGTGCCAGCAGGGCGGCCGGGACAGGGCGCGAG. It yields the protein CASRAAGTGRE. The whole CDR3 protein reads CASRAAGTGREQYF. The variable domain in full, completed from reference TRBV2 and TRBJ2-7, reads EPEVTQTPSHQVTQMGQEVILRCVPISNHLYFYWYRQILGQKVEFLVSFYNNEISEKSEIFDDQFSVERPDGSNFTLKIRSTKLEDSAMYFCASRAAGTGREQYFGPGTRLTVT.

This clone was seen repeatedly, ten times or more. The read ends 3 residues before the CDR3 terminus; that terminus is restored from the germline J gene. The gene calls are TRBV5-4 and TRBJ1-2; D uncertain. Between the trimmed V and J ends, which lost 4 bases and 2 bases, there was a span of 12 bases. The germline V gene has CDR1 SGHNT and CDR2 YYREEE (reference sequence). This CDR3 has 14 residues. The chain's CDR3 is CASSAPGSNYGYTF. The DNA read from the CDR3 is TGTGCCAGCAGCGCGCCGGGTTCCAACTATGGC.

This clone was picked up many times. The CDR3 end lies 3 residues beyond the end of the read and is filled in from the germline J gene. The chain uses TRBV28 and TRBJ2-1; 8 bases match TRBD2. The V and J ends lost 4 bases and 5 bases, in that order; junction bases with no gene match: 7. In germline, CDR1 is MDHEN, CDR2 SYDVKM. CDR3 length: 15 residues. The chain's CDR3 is CASSSLAGGDNEQFF. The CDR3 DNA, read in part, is TGTGCCAGCAGTTCGCTAGCGGGCGGTGACAATGAG.

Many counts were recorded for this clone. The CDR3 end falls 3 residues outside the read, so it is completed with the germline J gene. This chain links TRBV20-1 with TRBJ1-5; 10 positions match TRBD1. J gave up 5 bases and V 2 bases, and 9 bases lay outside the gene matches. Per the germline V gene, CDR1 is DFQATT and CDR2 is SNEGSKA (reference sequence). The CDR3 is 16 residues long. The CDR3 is CSARHPTGGPYQPQHF. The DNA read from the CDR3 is TGCAGTGCTAGACATCCGACAGGGGGCCCGTATCAGCCC.

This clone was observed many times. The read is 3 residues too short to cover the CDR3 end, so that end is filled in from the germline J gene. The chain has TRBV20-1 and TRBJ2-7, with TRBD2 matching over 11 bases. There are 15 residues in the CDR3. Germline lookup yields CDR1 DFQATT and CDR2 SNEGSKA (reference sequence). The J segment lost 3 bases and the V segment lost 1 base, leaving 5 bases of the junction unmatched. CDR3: CSARVGLAGYYEQYF. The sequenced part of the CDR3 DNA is TGCAGTGCTAGAGTCGGACTAGCGGGCTACTACGAG.

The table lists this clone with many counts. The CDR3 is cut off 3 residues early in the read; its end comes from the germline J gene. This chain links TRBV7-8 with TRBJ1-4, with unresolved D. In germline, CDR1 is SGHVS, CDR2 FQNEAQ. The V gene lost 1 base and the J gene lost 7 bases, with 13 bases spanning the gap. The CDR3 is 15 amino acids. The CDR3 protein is CASSLVRGPREKLFF. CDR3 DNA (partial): TGTGCCAGCAGCTTAGTCCGTGGTCCGCGTGAAAAA.

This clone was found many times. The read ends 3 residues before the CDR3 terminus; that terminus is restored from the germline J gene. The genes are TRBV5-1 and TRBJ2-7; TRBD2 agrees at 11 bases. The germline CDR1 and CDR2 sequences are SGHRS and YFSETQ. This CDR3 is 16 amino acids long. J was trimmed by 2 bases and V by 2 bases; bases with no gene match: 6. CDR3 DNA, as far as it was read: TGCGCCAGCAGCTTAAATAGCGGGAGGGCCCCCTACGAG. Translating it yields CASSLNSGRAPYE. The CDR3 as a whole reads CASSLNSGRAPYEQYF.

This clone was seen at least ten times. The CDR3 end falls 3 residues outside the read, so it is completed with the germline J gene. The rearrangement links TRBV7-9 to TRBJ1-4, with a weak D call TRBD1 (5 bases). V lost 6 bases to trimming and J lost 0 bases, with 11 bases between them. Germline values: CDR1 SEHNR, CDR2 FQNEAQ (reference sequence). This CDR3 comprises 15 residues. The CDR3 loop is CASRSRGSTNEKLFF. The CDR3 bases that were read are TGTGCCAGCAGGTCAAGGGGCTCAACTAATGAAAAA.

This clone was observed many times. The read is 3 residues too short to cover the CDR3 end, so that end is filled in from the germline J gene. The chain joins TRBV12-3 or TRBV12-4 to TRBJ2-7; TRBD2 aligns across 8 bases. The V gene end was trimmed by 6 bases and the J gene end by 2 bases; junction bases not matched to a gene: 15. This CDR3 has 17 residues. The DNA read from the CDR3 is TGTGCCAGCAGCCCCCGCGGGAGCGGGAGATCCACCTACGAG. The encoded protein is CASSPRGSGRSTYE. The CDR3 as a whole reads CASSPRGSGRSTYEQYF.

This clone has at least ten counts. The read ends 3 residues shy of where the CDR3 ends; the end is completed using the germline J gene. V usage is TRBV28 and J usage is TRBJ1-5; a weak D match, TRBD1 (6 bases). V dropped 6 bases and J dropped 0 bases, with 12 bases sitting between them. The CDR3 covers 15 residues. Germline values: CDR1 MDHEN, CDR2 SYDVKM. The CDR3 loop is CASRSGTSSNQPQHF. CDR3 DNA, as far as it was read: TGTGCCAGCAGATCCGGGACATCTAGCAATCAGCCC.